These 17 T cell receptor beta chains were all obtained from the same sample, sequenced in a study of T cell responses to AZD1222 COVID-19 vaccine. Some clones are missing from TCRdb's copy, which holds only in-frame ones; the method was immunoSEQ multiplex PCR. Of some 140,000 clones in the sample, about 87% were seen once. Material: peripheral blood, obtained on day 0 of AZD1222 vaccination. Source of these receptors: an adult in good health.

The chain combines TRBV5-6 with TRBJ1-5; D is unclear. The V end lost 4 bases, the J end lost 7 bases, and 12 bases lay between the germline ends. Germline V gene lookup returns CDR1 SGHDT and CDR2 YYEEEE. CDR3 length equals 13 residues. The CDR3 is CASSQRRSQPQHF. Written as DNA, the CDR3 is TGTGCCAGCAGCCAAAGACGATCCCAGCCCCAGCATTTT.

V usage is TRBV19 and J usage is TRBJ1-5, with TRBD1 as a possible D gene (5 bases). V was shortened by 3 bases and J by 11 bases, with 8 bases between the two germline ends. This CDR3 has 11 amino acids. Germline V gene lookup returns CDR1 LNHDA and CDR2 SQIVND (reference sequence). The DNA of the CDR3 is TGTGCCAGTAGTATGGGGGGGGCCCAGCATTTT. This sequence encodes CASSMGGAQHF.

The chain links TRBV5-1 to TRBJ1-1; D may be TRBD1 (5 bases). V dropped 7 bases and J dropped 7 bases, with 14 bases sitting between them. Germline V CDR1 and CDR2: SGHRS, YFSETQ. CDR3 length: 12 residues. The CDR3 DNA is TGCGCCAGCCACGGAGCGGGGGGTGAAGCTTTCTTT. The encoded protein is CASHGAGGEAFF.

The rearrangement uses TRBV28 and TRBJ1-6; 7 nucleotides agree with TRBD1. Germline assignment: CDR1 MDHEN and CDR2 SYDVKM. V lost 1 base and J lost 8; bases outside the gene matches: 5. The CDR3 sequence is 15 residues long. The CDR3 coding sequence is TGTGCCAGCAGTTTATTCACAGGGGATGATTCACCCCTCCACTTT. Protein sequence: CASSLFTGDDSPLHF.

This chain uses TRBV2 with TRBJ2-1; D not resolved. The CDR3 is 10 amino acids. V lost 9 bases to trimming and J lost 10 bases, with 10 bases between them. CDR1 and CDR2 from the germline V gene are SNHLY and FYNNEI. CDR3 in amino acids: CASFFREQFF. The CDR3 region has the DNA TGTGCCAGTTTTTTTAGAGAGCAGTTCTTC. Full variable domain (missing parts from reference TRBV2 and TRBJ2-1): EPEVTQTPSHQVTQMGQEVILRCVPISNHLYFYWYRQILGQKVEFLVSFYNNEISEKSEIFDDQFSVERPDGSNFTLKIRSTKLEDSAMYFCASFFREQFFGPGTRLTVL.

The chain uses TRBV14 and TRBJ1-2, with D uncertain. The CDR3 covers 14 residues. Germline-derived CDR1 and CDR2 are SGHDN and FVKESK. The V and J ends lost 1 base and 4 bases respectively, with 10 bases between them. CDR3 protein: CASSQGRVFYGYTF. The CDR3 region has the DNA TGTGCCAGCAGCCAAGGACGCGTATTCTATGGCTACACCTTC.

The CDR3 coding sequence is TGTGCCAGCAGCAGAACTGGACAGGGGGCTTCAATCTATGGCTACACCTTC. Translated: CASSRTGQGASIYGYTF. This chain connects TRBV14 to TRBJ1-2; 11 nucleotides match TRBD1. Per the germline V gene, CDR1 is SGHDN and CDR2 is FVKESK. Trimming took 5 bases from V and 4 from J; bases not matched to a gene: 12. This CDR3 region has 17 residues.

This clone was found a few times. V is TRBV7-6 and J is TRBJ2-7; TRBD1 aligns across 9 bases. The CDR3 is made up of 14 amino acids. The junction had 5 bases not matched to a gene; V was cut back by 4 bases and J by 4 bases. The germline CDR1 and CDR2 sequences are SGHVS and FNYEAQ. The CDR3 region has the DNA TGTGCCAGCAGCTCCCCCGGGACAGGGTACGAGCAGTACTTC. This translates into CASSSPGTGYEQYF.

The chain employs TRBV18 and TRBJ1-2, with a weak D call TRBD1 (6 bases). The CDR3 extends over 15 amino acids. Germline CDR1 is KGHSH and CDR2 is LQKENI. Trimming cost V 1 base and J 8 bases, with 17 bases left between them. The CDR3 loop is CASSPRAQGAEGYTF. Here the CDR3 DNA reads TGTGCCAGCTCACCACGAGCACAGGGAGCGGAAGGCTACACCTTC.

V gene TRBV24-1 combines with J gene TRBJ1-5, with unresolved D. In germline, CDR1 is KGHDR, CDR2 SFDVKD. The CDR3 contains 14 residues. The germline V and J ends were trimmed by 2 bases and 4 bases, with 8 bases remaining between them. For the CDR3, the DNA is TGTGCCACCAGTGATTCCATGGGAAATCAGCCCCAGCATTTT. Its protein is CATSDSMGNQPQHF.

The CDR3, as DNA: TGTGCCAGCAGCGCAACCCCTGCGGCAGGGGAAAACACAGATACGCAGTATTTT. It codes for CASSATPAAGENTDTQYF. J is TRBJ2-3 and V is TRBV9, with TRBD1 as a possible D gene (6 bases). CDR1 is SGDLS and CDR2 is YYNGEE in the germline V gene. The CDR3 length is 18 residues. V was shortened by 3 bases and J by 2 bases, with 22 bases between the two germline ends.

V usage is TRBV24-1 and J usage is TRBJ1-5, with a tentative D call TRBD1 (5 bases). V was pared by 5 bases and J by 2 bases, with 15 bases between. CDR3 length equals 16 residues. Germline lookup yields CDR1 KGHDR and CDR2 SFDVKD. CDR3 amino acids: CATSALGGDGNQPQHF. CDR3 bases: TGTGCCACCAGTGCCCTCGGGGGGGATGGCAATCAGCCCCAGCATTTT.

This chain uses TRBV7-9 with TRBJ2-7, with D possibly called TRBD1 or TRBD2 (6 bases each). The CDR3 is 14 residues long. The germline V gene encodes CDR1 SEHNR and CDR2 FQNEAQ (reference sequence). V lost 5 bases, J lost 6 bases, and 17 bases lay in between. As DNA, the CDR3 is TGTGCCAGCAGCCGAGGGGGATCCGGGGGCGAGCAGTACTTC. Translating it yields CASSRGGSGGEQYF.

V and J are TRBV4-1 and TRBJ2-2; 7 bases agree with TRBD1. The CDR3 contains 15 residues. The germline V gene has CDR1 MGHRA and CDR2 YSYEKL. Trimming at V came to 4 bases and at J to 5 bases, leaving 7 bases not matched to a gene. The CDR3 DNA sequence: TGCGCCAGCAGCCTCGACAGGGTCGGGACCGGGGAGCTGTTTTTT. It encodes CASSLDRVGTGELFF.

The chain uses TRBV18 and TRBJ2-4; a possible D gene is TRBD1 (6 bases). This CDR3 region has 18 residues. V was clipped by 3 bases and J by 0 bases, with 18 bases between them. Germline V gives CDR1 KGHSH, CDR2 LQKENI. Here the CDR3 reads CASSPQTRDTVAKNIQYF. DNA of the CDR3: TGTGCCAGCTCACCTCAAACCCGGGACACAGTAGCCAAAAACATTCAGTACTTC.

V gene TRBV5-1 combines with J gene TRBJ2-2, with 7 positions matching TRBD2. The junction had 11 bases not matched to a gene; V was cut back by 0 bases and J by 6 bases. The V gene's germline CDR1 is SGHRS and CDR2 YFSETQ. The CDR3 is 17 residues long. CDR3 protein: CASSLELAAGRAGELFF. DNA for the CDR3: TGCGCCAGCAGCTTGGAGTTAGCGGCAGGGAGGGCCGGGGAGCTGTTTTTT.

The chain uses TRBV11-2 and TRBJ1-2, with unresolved D. V lost 3 bases to trimming and J lost 4 bases, with 27 bases between them. The CDR3 sequence is 19 residues long. The V gene's germline CDR1 is SGHAT and CDR2 FQNNGV. CDR3 loop: CASSFIPHYRTEESYGYTF. Written as DNA, the CDR3 is TGTGCCAGCAGCTTTATCCCCCACTACCGGACGGAGGAAAGCTATGGCTACACCTTC.